The subject of this entry is one T cell receptor beta chain. Here immunoSEQ multiplex PCR was the method, and the copy in TCRdb shows in-frame clones only, minus some. The repertoire holds about 200,000 clones, with around 80% as singletons. The V gene's germline CDR1 is SGHRS and CDR2 YFSETQ. The CDR3 is made up of 15 amino acids. The V and J ends lost 0 bases and 2 bases respectively, with 9 bases between them. This record comes from a study of blood T cell repertoires in COVID-19. The receptor was isolated from a human donor with acute or convalescent COVID-19. The donor label of this sample is uncertain. Material for sequencing was peripheral blood. The chain joins TRBV5-1 to TRBJ1-5; D is unresolved. Here the CDR3 reads CASSLGRSGNQPQHF. CDR3 sequence (DNA): TGCGCCAGCAGCTTGGGCAGGTCGGGCAATCAGCCCCAGCATTTT.